The entry below gives a single TCR beta chain sequence along with its context. What it recognizes is unknown. Germline CDR1 is MNHNS and CDR2 is SASEGT. CDR3 length: 13 residues. Trimming left V 3 bases short and J 3 bases short, with 8 bases between. TCRB transcripts that were expressed got sequenced, as all of the isolated RNA had been reverse transcribed. Using immunoSEQ multiplex PCR, the repertoire was profiled, and TCRdb retains in-frame clones only, with some absent. The sample yields under 300,000 clones, about 15% seen once. In total, each donor contributed a single heparinised blood draw that averaged around 110 mL. Populations isolated by sorting all had purity greater than 95%. The data stem from a study of beta chain features in type 1 diabetes. General study findings and limits: HLA effects on TCRB rearrangement stayed unresolved here. TCRB CDR3s from Type 1 diabetes patients were moderately but significantly shorter in all four CD4+ subsets.

The sequencing sample was made of naive CD4+ T cells from blood. The receptor comes from a man younger than 45 with type 1 diabetes. The V and J genes are TRBV6-1 and TRBJ1-1, with D unclear. For the CDR3, the DNA is TGTGCCAGCAGTGATTACAGTTACACTGAAGCTTTCTTT. Its translation is CASSDYSYTEAFF.